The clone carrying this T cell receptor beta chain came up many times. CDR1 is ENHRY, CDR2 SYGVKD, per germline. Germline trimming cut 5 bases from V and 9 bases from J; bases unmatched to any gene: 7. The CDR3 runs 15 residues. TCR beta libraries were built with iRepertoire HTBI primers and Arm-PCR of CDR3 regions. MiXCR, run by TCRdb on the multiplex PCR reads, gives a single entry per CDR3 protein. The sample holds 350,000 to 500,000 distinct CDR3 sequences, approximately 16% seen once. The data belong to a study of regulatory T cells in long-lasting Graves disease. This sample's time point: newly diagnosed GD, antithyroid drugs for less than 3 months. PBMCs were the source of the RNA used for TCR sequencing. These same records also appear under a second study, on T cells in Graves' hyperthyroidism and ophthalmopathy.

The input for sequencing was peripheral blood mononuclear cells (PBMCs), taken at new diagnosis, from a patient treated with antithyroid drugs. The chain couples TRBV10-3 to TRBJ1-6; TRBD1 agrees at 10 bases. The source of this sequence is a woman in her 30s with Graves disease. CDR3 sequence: CAISNPGQGISPLHF. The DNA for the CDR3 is TGTGCCATCAGTAACCCGGGACAGGGGATTTCACCCCTCCACTTT.